The 8 T cell receptor beta chains below come from one sample, sequenced in a study of long-term antiretroviral therapy in people with HIV. With survey level as its setting, the immunoSEQ assay was v3.0. Generated by immunoSEQ multiplex PCR, the TCRdb table keeps only in-frame clones and is missing some. The profile shows about 20,000 clones, 65% to 80% of them singletons. This specimen was unsorted PBMCs, taken 0.5 years before starting antiretroviral therapy. These receptor sequences come from a man younger than 35 with HIV.

J is TRBJ2-1 and V is TRBV5-4; 7 nucleotides match TRBD1. Germline CDR1 reads SGHNT; CDR2 reads YYREEE (reference sequence). The J segment lost 5 bases and the V segment lost 0 bases, leaving 8 bases of the junction unmatched. This CDR3 has 16 residues. The DNA of the CDR3 is TGTGCCAGCAGCTTGGCCCGGACAGGCCCTAACAATGAGCAGTTCTTC. Residues: CASSLARTGPNNEQFF.

The chain couples TRBV10-3 to TRBJ1-2, with D perhaps TRBD1 (6 bases). The CDR3 length is 16 residues. Per germline, CDR1 ENHRY and CDR2 SYGVKD. Trimming left V 0 bases short and J 5 bases short, with 16 bases between. CDR3 nucleotide sequence: TGTGCCATCAGTGAGTCGGGGGCAACCTCGGTTTATGGCTACACCTTC. Protein product: CAISESGATSVYGYTF.

V usage is TRBV12-5 and J usage is TRBJ2-7, with D possibly matching TRBD1 (6 bases). The V gene lost 3 bases and the J gene lost 3 bases, with 18 bases spanning the gap. The CDR3 sequence is 16 residues long. From germline, CDR1 is LGHNT and CDR2 FRNRAP. CDR3 coding DNA: TGTGCTAGTGGTTTCACGACAGTGGGGGCATACTACGAGCAGTACTTC. Encoded protein: CASGFTTVGAYYEQYF.

The chain couples TRBV27 to TRBJ2-7; the D gene could be TRBD1 or TRBD2 (7 bases each). CDR1 and CDR2 (germline): MNHEY, SMNVEV (reference sequence). V was pared by 3 bases and J by 6 bases, with 15 bases between. This CDR3 spans 14 amino acids. This CDR3 is CASSFGGGGAEQYF. CDR3 in DNA: TGTGCCAGCAGTTTCGGGGGAGGGGGCGCCGAGCAGTACTTC.

This chain links TRBV4-1 with TRBJ2-7, with 7 bases identical to TRBD2. CDR1 is MGHRA and CDR2 is YSYEKL in the germline V gene. There are 14 residues in the CDR3. V trimming: 5 bases; J trimming: 2 bases; junction bases outside the gene matches: 6. As DNA, the CDR3 is TGCGCCAGCAGCTACGGGGGAGGGGCCTACGAGCAGTACTTC. This codes for CASSYGGGAYEQYF.

The V call is TRBV4-2, the J call TRBJ2-5; TRBD1 or TRBD2 may be the D gene (5 bases each). Trimming pared 0 bases from V and 4 bases from J, leaving 12 bases between. Germline CDR1 is LGHNA and CDR2 is YNFKEQ. This CDR3 comprises 15 residues. CDR3: CASSQERWGRETQYF. The CDR3 DNA reads as TGTGCCAGCAGCCAAGAACGATGGGGGAGAGAGACCCAGTACTTC.

V gene TRBV9 combines with J gene TRBJ2-5; tentatively, D is TRBD1 or TRBD2 (6 bases each). The CDR3 is 13 residues long. Germline values: CDR1 SGDLS, CDR2 YYNGEE. V was shortened by 2 bases and J by 5 bases, with 10 bases between the two germline ends. The chain's CDR3 is CASSVQGRETQYF. CDR3 DNA: TGTGCCAGCAGCGTTCAGGGGAGGGAGACCCAGTACTTC. Complete variable domain (other parts from reference TRBV9 and TRBJ2-5): DSGVTQTPKHLITATGQRVTLRCSPRSGDLSVYWYQQSLDQGLQFLIQYYNGEERAKGNILERFSAQQFPDLHSELNLSSLELGDSALYFCASSVQGRETQYFGPGTRLLVL.

The chain joins TRBV5-1 to TRBJ1-1; no definite D call. This CDR3 region has 13 residues. V was shortened by 4 bases and J by 3 bases, with 10 bases between the two germline ends. Germline loops: CDR1 SGHRS, CDR2 YFSETQ. DNA of the CDR3: TGCGCCAGCAGCCCCGGCGGATACACTGAAGCTTTCTTT. It yields the protein CASSPGGYTEAFF.